This T cell receptor beta chain was identified in a study of cytomegalovirus exposure and HLA in healthy donors. Background on the study: Ancestry clustering placed 81% of several hundred genotyped donors in the Caucasian-associated cluster.

This clone was observed once. Its antigen is currently unknown. Primers included in the PCR were 60 Vbeta and 13 Jbeta primers. Produced via immunoSEQ multiplex PCR; TCRdb's table is partial and in-frame only. The sample records around 160,000 clones, around 80% being singletons. Overall study results and limits: Rates of TCR association differed by HLA locus in a later analysis, with DRB1 highest and HLA-C lowest. TCR beta chain V- and J-gene trimming was linked, in a later analysis, to a missense variant in DCLRE1C.

The sequencing sample was made of PBMCs. The sequence derives from a woman aged 40 to 50 in good health and CMV-seropositive.

In DNA, the CDR3 is TGTGCCAGCGGTTCCCGAGGGGGAGTGAACACCGGGGAGCTGTTTTTT. Protein: CASGSRGGVNTGELFF. The chain combines TRBV28 with TRBJ2-2; D is possibly TRBD1 (6 bases). The CDR3 has 16 amino acids. Trimming removed 8 bases at V and 1 base at J, with 17 bases between. Germline CDR1 reads MDHEN; CDR2 reads SYDVKM.